This paragraph reports one T cell receptor beta chain. Its antigen is still unknown. Produced via immunoSEQ multiplex PCR; TCRdb's table is partial and in-frame only. The top ten hold roughly 3% of the sample, which has about 70,000 clones, 70% to 90% seen once. Germline CDR1 MGHRA, CDR2 YSYEKL. The CDR3 runs 14 residues. Trimming shortened V by 3 bases and J by 11 bases, and 19 bases separated the two germline ends. The sample is drawn from a study of OX40 agonist ivuxolimab in advanced cancers. Study at large: Hepatocellular carcinoma, melanoma, renal cell or head and neck cancer occurred in dose-escalation patients. Roughly two fifths of patients had received prior checkpoint inhibitor therapy.

Study-level points and caveats: Undetermined was the antigen specificity of the expanded peripheral T cells. On average, CD8+ T cells had more expanded clones than CD4+.

Material: CD4+ or CD8+ T cells sorted from blood, obtained in a trial of the OX40 agonist ivuxolimab. This chain connects TRBV4-1 to TRBJ1-1, with a weak D call TRBD1 (6 bases). The TCR was taken from an adult with an advanced solid tumor such as melanoma, head and neck, liver or kidney cancer. CDR3 residues: CASSHRDTSPGAFF. CDR3 DNA sequence: TGCGCCAGCAGCCACCGGGACACATCGCCGGGGGCTTTCTTT.